This is a list of T cell receptor beta chains from one sample in a study of T cells in Graves' hyperthyroidism and ophthalmopathy. Using its own MiXCR run on the multiplex PCR reads, TCRdb lists one record per CDR3 protein. This table holds about 420,000 distinct CDR3 sequences, around 13% found once. The sequenced sample was blood. Receptors originate from a woman between 18 and 30 years old with Graves' hyperthyroidism. Both conserved end residues are part of each CDR3. Fields, in order: D gene, J gene, clone size, V gene, CDR3 length, CDR3 DNA, CDR3 protein. D genes are given only for firm matches. Size is omitted from some rows. Given values are once, few, many or a class for expanded clones.

TRBD1 TRBJ1-5 few TRBV28 18 TGTGCCAGCAGAAGCGACTTCGGACAGGGGGCTGAGGATCAGCCCCAGCATTTT CASRSDFGQGAEDQPQHF
. TRBJ2-1 few TRBV7-8 15 TGTGCCAGTCAAAAACGGGGACGGGACTACAATGAGCAGTTCTTC CASQKRGRDYNEQFF
TRBD1 TRBJ1-2 many TRBV30 13 TGTGCCTGGAGTGTGGACAGGATCATTGGCTACACCTTC CAWSVDRIIGYTF
. TRBJ2-1 . TRBV28 13 TGTGCCAGCAGGTTACCATGGGACTCCTCGCAGTTCTTC CASRLPWDSSQFF
TRBD1 TRBJ1-6 few TRBV5-6 16 TGTGCCAGCAGCTTGTCCGGACAGGGTTATAATTCACCCCTCCACTTT CASSLSGQGYNSPLHF
. TRBJ2-2 many TRBV7-8 15 TGTGCCAGCAGATATACAGGGCAGGGCACCGGGGAGCTGTTTTTT CASRYTGQGTGELFF
. TRBJ1-1 once TRBV4-2 15 TGTGCCAGCAGCGGTCGGGACCCCAGGGCCACTGAAGCTTTCTTT CASSGRDPRATEAFF
. TRBJ2-2 many TRBV6-1 12 TGTGCCAGCCGTCCTTCCACCGGGGAGCTGTTTTTT CASRPSTGELFF
. TRBJ2-3 . TRBV19 15 TGTGCCAGTAGTATAGGAGATGTGAGCACAGATACGCAGTATTTT CASSIGDVSTDTQYF
. TRBJ1-4 many TRBV11-2 13 TGTGCCAGCAGGGAGGGCTATAATGAAAAACTGTTTTTT CASREGYNEKLFF
. TRBJ1-5 . TRBV20-1 13 TGCAGTGCTAGAGTACAGCCTAATCAGCCCCAGCATTTT CSARVQPNQPQHF
. TRBJ2-1 few TRBV9 15 TGTGCCAGCAGCGTAGGTGCAAGCTCCTACAATGAGCAGTTCTTC CASSVGASSYNEQFF
. TRBJ1-6 few TRBV5-4 14 TGTGCCAGCAGTCCGGGCTGGGGGAATTCACCCCTCCACTTT CASSPGWGNSPLHF
TRBD1 TRBJ1-6 few TRBV20-1 14 TGCAGTGCTAGACAGGGGGCTGTCAATTCACCCCTCCACTTT CSARQGAVNSPLHF
. TRBJ2-2 few TRBV28 14 TGTGCCAGCAGTTTCTCCAGGGAGTCCGGGGAGCTGTTTTTT CASSFSRESGELFF
. TRBJ1-2 . TRBV20-1 14 TGCAGAGCATGGGGTACCACAGCGCCTGAGGGCTACACCTTC CRAWGTTAPEGYTF
. TRBJ1-1 many TRBV2 14 TGTGCCAGCAGTGACGCCGGGGTGGGCACTGAAGCTTTCTTT CASSDAGVGTEAFF